The rows below give T cell receptor beta chains drawn from one sample of a study of T cell repertoires in cytomegalovirus infection. TCRdb processed the reads anew with MiXCR; each CDR3 protein has one entry. The table has approximately 250,000 distinct CDR3 sequences, roughly 10% seen once. Sequenced input: PBMCs. The receptors come from a human donor in good health (CMV status not recorded). Some clones in this sample may be carry-over from other donors' samples. CDR3s leave out the opening cysteine and the closing phenylalanine or tryptophan.

V gene: TRBV7-2
CDR3 protein: ASSFFRDSSYGYT

V gene: TRBV12-3/TRBV12-4
CDR3 protein: ASSLQAAAGNTIY

V gene: TRBV27
CDR3 protein: ASSSTSSGGKLF

V gene: TRBV20-1
CDR3 protein: SASDGTGLSGANVLT

V gene: TRBV10-2
CDR3 protein: ASGVMGLRDTEAF

V gene: TRBV6-8
CDR3 protein: ASRATDTQY

V gene: TRBV28
CDR3 protein: ASSLGGEAF

V gene: TRBV5-5
CDR3 protein: ASSLRGPGTGTGDTQY

V gene: TRBV7-2
CDR3 protein: ASSQNPTTSGQNIQY

V gene: TRBV7-2
CDR3 protein: ASSQGQVRGYT

V gene: TRBV7-2
CDR3 protein: ASSPGGTHHPYEQY

V gene: TRBV20-1
CDR3 protein: SARSGRAGEQY

V gene: TRBV6-6
CDR3 protein: ASSYSGQGGNYEQY

V gene: TRBV29-1
CDR3 protein: SVQGATEAF

V gene: TRBV19
CDR3 protein: ASRSQGALTNGYT

V gene: TRBV5-1
CDR3 protein: ASSPPLVAGGRDTQY

V gene: TRBV7-2
CDR3 protein: ASSPRGGNGYT

V gene: TRBV7-2
CDR3 protein: ASSLEESSNQPQH

V gene: TRBV14
CDR3 protein: ASSQAPSPQETQY

V gene: TRBV4-3
CDR3 protein: ASSQVLGVSNQPQH

V gene: TRBV7-2
CDR3 protein: ASSLSGQGVMRTGELF

V gene: TRBV6-1
CDR3 protein: ASRGTSGTTGEQF

V gene: TRBV28
CDR3 protein: ASSFESNEKLF

V gene: TRBV2
CDR3 protein: AVRGSGGANVLT

V gene: TRBV7-2
CDR3 protein: ASSTRGRRETQY

V gene: TRBV12-3/TRBV12-4
CDR3 protein: ASSLGAQETQY

V gene: TRBV7-2
CDR3 protein: ASSPTWTQVEQY

V gene: TRBV24-1
CDR3 protein: ATSESTGSNQPQH

V gene: TRBV28
CDR3 protein: ASSSASSGHNEAF

V gene: TRBV7-9
CDR3 protein: ASSLDRGFMNTEAF

V gene: TRBV6-6
CDR3 protein: ASSFSSGSGNEQF

V gene: TRBV7-2
CDR3 protein: ASSRREGTNTEAF

V gene: TRBV20-1
CDR3 protein: SARATGGKEKLF

V gene: TRBV20-1
CDR3 protein: SASRGTGDSNQPQH

V gene: TRBV19
CDR3 protein: ASIASLLGNGYT

V gene: TRBV7-2
CDR3 protein: ASSPRTLSPNEQF

V gene: TRBV7-2
CDR3 protein: ASSSPSGGRYNEQF

V gene: TRBV6-6
CDR3 protein: ASSYQGANQPQH

V gene: TRBV4-3
CDR3 protein: ASSFSTSSGAVTHEQF

V gene: TRBV5-1
CDR3 protein: ASSKGSSIMNTEAF

V gene: TRBV19
CDR3 protein: ASTTGGTGGNEQF

V gene: TRBV7-2
CDR3 protein: ASSFWGRGNTEAF

V gene: TRBV7-2
CDR3 protein: ASSLGGPYNSPLH

V gene: TRBV6-6
CDR3 protein: ASSYSAVLDGYT

V gene: TRBV19
CDR3 protein: ASSSRTGGNNSPLH

V gene: TRBV20-1
CDR3 protein: SPGLAGTYEQY

V gene: TRBV29-1
CDR3 protein: SIMGQGLEKLF

V gene: TRBV7-2
CDR3 protein: ASSPPGLRTDTQY

V gene: TRBV28
CDR3 protein: ASDGGQGINEQF